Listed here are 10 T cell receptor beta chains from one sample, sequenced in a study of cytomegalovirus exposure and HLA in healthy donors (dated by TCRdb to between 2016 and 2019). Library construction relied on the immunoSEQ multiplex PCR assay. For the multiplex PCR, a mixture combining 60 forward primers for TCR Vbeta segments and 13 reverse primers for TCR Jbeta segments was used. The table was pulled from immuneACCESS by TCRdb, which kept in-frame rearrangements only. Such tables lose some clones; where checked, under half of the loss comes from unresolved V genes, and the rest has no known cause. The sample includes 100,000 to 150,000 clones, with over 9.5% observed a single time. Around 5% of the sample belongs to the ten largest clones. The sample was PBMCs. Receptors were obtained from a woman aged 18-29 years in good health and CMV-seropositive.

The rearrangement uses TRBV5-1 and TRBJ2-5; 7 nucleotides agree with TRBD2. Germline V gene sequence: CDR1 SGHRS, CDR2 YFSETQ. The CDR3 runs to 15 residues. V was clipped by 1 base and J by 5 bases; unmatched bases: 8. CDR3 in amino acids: CASSLTSARVETQYF. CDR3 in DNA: TGCGCCAGCAGCTTGACTAGCGCTAGGGTGGAGACCCAGTACTTC.

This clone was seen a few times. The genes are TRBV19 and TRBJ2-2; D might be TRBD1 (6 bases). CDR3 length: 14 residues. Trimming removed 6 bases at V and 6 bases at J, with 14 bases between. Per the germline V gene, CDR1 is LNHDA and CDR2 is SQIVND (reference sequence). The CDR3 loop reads CASRATGTAGELFF. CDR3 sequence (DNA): TGTGCCAGTAGGGCGACAGGAACGGCCGGGGAGCTGTTTTTT.

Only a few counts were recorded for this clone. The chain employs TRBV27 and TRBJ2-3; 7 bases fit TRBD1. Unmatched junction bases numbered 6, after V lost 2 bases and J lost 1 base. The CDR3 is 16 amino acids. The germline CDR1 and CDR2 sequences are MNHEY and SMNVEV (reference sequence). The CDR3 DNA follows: TGTGCCAGCAGTTTAGTCAGGGGGTCCGGCACAGATACGCAGTATTTT. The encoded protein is CASSLVRGSGTDTQYF.

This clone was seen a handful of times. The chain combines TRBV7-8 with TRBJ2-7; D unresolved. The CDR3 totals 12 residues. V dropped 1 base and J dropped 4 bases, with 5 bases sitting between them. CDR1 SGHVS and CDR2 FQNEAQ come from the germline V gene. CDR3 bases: TGTGCCAGCAGCTTAGAGAGATACGAGCAGTACTTC. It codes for CASSLERYEQYF. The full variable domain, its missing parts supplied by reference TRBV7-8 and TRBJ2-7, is GAGVSQSPRYKVAKRGQDVALRCDPISGHVSLFWYQQALGQGPEFLTYFQNEAQLDKSGLPSDRFFAERPEGSVSTLKIQRTQQEDSAVYLCASSLERYEQYFGPGTRLTVT.

CDR3 nucleotide sequence: TGCGCCAGCAGCCAAGCACCCAACACTCAGCCCCAGCATTTT. Its translation is CASSQAPNTQPQHF. This sequence joins TRBV4-1 and TRBJ1-5, with D unresolved. This CDR3 contains 14 residues. The germline V and J ends were trimmed by 1 base and 6 bases, with 10 bases remaining between them. Germline V lookup: CDR1 MGHRA, CDR2 YSYEKL.

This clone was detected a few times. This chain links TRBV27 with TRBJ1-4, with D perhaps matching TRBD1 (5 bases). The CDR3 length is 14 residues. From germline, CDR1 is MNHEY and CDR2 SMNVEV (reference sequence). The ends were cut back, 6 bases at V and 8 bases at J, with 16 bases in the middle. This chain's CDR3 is CASRPLGPAEKLFF. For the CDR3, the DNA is TGTGCCAGCAGGCCCCTGGGGCCCGCGGAAAAACTGTTTTTT.

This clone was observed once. CDR3: CASSLEGLHIHEQYF. The DNA for the CDR3 is TGTGCCAGCAGCTTAGAAGGACTCCACATCCACGAGCAGTACTTC. V usage is TRBV7-2 and J usage is TRBJ2-7; a weak D match, TRBD2 (5 bases). This CDR3 spans 15 amino acids. CDR1 is SGHTA and CDR2 is FQGNSA in the germline V gene. V shed 1 base and J shed 5 bases, with 15 bases lying between them.

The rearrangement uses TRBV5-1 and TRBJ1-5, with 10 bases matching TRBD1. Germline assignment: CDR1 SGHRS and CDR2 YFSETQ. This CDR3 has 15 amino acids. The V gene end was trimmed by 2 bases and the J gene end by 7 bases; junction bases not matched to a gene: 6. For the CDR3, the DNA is TGCGCCAGCAGCTTAACCGGGACAGGGGCCCAGCCCCAGCATTTT. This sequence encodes CASSLTGTGAQPQHF. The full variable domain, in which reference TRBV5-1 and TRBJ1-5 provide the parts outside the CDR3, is KAGVTQTPRYLIKTRGQQVTLSCSPISGHRSVSWYQQTPGQGLQFLFEYFSETQRNKGNFPGRFSGRQFSNSRSEMNVSTLELGDSALYLCASSLTGTGAQPQHFGDGTRLSIL.

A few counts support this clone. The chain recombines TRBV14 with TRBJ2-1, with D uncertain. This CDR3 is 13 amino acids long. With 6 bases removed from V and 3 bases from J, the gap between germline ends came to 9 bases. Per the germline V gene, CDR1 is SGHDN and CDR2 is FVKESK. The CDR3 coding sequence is TGTGCCAGCAGATATGGCGGCTACAATGAGCAGTTCTTC. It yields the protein CASRYGGYNEQFF.

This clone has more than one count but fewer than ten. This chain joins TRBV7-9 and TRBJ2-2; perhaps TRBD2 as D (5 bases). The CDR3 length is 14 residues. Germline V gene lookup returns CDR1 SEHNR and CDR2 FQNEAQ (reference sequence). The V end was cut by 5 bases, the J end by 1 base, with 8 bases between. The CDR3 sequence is CASSPRGNTGELFF. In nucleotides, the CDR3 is TGTGCCAGCAGCCCCCGGGGGAACACCGGGGAGCTGTTTTTT.